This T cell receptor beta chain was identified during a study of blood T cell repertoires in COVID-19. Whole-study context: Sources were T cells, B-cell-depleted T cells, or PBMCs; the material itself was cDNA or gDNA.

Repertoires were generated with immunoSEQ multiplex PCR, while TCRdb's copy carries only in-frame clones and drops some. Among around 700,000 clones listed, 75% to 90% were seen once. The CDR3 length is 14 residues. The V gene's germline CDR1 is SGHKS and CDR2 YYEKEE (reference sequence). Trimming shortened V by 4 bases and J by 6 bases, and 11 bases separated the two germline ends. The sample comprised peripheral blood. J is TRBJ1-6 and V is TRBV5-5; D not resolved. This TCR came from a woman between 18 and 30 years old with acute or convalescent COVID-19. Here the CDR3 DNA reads TGTGCCAGCAGCCTACGACTGCTTAATTCACCCCTCCACTTT. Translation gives CASSLRLLNSPLHF.